Following are 13 T cell receptor beta chains from one sample sequenced in a study of beta chain features in type 1 diabetes. Expressed TCRB transcripts were sequenced because the entire RNA isolate underwent reverse transcription. Some clones are missing from TCRdb's copy, which holds only in-frame ones; the method was immunoSEQ multiplex PCR. This table holds 250,000 to 350,000 clones, approximately 11% found once. Material: naive CD4+ T cells from blood. Receptors originate from a woman younger than 45 in good health.

This clone was detected a few times. The rearrangement uses TRBV19 and TRBJ2-5; 10 bases match TRBD2. V trimming: 5 bases; J trimming: 2 bases; junction bases outside the gene matches: 5. The germline gives CDR1 LNHDA, CDR2 SQIVND (reference sequence). This CDR3 region has 15 residues. In DNA, the CDR3 is TGTGCCAGTAGTTTAGGACTAGCGGCACAAGAGACCCAGTACTTC. Amino acid sequence: CASSLGLAAQETQYF.

Regarding this clone: The same CDR3 arises from other DNA sequences in this sample as well. The chain uses TRBV28 and TRBJ1-2; 11 bases are a match to TRBD1. The germline V gene encodes CDR1 MDHEN and CDR2 SYDVKM. CDR3 length: 14 residues. V lost 4 bases, J lost 3 bases, and 1 base stayed unmatched. The CDR3 DNA is TGTGCCAGCAGTTCGGGACAGGGGGACTATGGCTACACCTTC. The encoded protein is CASSSGQGDYGYTF.

This clone was detected only a few times. The genes are TRBV5-1 and TRBJ2-5, with TRBD2 as a possible D gene (5 bases). The V end was cut by 4 bases, the J end by 1 base, with 14 bases between. This CDR3 spans 15 amino acids. Germline-derived CDR1 and CDR2 are SGHRS and YFSETQ. CDR3 sequence: CASSQMTTLQETQYF. In DNA, the CDR3 is TGCGCCAGCAGCCAGATGACTACACTCCAAGAGACCCAGTACTTC.

This clone has at least ten counts. This chain joins TRBV4-3 and TRBJ2-3, with D possibly TRBD1 on 6 matching bases. The germline V gene encodes CDR1 LGHNA and CDR2 YSLEER. Trimming took 1 base from V and 12 from J, leaving 14 bases between them. This CDR3 contains 13 residues. The chain's CDR3 is CASSQAQGTAQYF. The CDR3 DNA reads TGCGCCAGCAGCCAAGCCCAGGGGACCGCCCAGTATTTT.

This CDR3 reads CASSLMGQGTYEQYF. In DNA, the CDR3 is TGTGCCAGCAGCTTAATGGGACAGGGTACCTACGAGCAGTACTTC. This chain connects TRBV11-3 to TRBJ2-7, with 9 bases that match TRBD1. CDR3 length equals 15 residues. Germline V CDR1 and CDR2: SGHNT, YENEEA. The V gene end was trimmed by 2 bases and the J gene end by 2 bases; junction bases not matched to a gene: 4.

The chain has TRBV29-1 and TRBJ2-1; D not certain. This CDR3 is 11 amino acids long. Trimming removed 2 bases at V and 8 bases at J, with 7 bases between. The germline V gene encodes CDR1 SQVTM and CDR2 ANQGSEA. Written as DNA, the CDR3 is TGCAGCGTTGAACCACTCCATGAGCAGTTCTTC. It codes for CSVEPLHEQFF.

The CDR3 bases are TGTGCCAGCAGCGCCCGGGGGATTAGCACAGATACGCAGTATTTT. Translating gives CASSARGISTDTQYF. The V and J genes are TRBV9 and TRBJ2-3; weak D call: TRBD2 (6 bases). Germline V gives CDR1 SGDLS, CDR2 YYNGEE. The CDR3 length is 15 residues. The ends were cut back, 3 bases at V and 0 bases at J, with 11 bases in the middle. Combining the CDR3 with reference TRBV9 and TRBJ2-3 gives the whole variable domain DSGVTQTPKHLITATGQRVTLRCSPRSGDLSVYWYQQSLDQGLQFLIQYYNGEERAKGNILERFSAQQFPDLHSELNLSSLELGDSALYFCASSARGISTDTQYFGPGTRLTVL.

The sample holds a few counts of this clone. The J gene is TRBJ2-5, the V gene TRBV15; D unclear. Germline V lookup: CDR1 LNHNV, CDR2 YYDKDF (reference sequence). V lost 0 bases and J lost 9, with 11 bases in between. This CDR3 spans 13 amino acids. CDR3 nucleotide sequence: TGTGCCACCAGCAGAGATTCCCGCCGGGCCCAGTACTTC. This sequence encodes CATSRDSRRAQYF.

The V and J genes are TRBV6-5 and TRBJ1-2; the match to TRBD1 covers 8 bases. V lost 0 bases and J lost 4; bases outside the gene matches: 4. Germline CDR1 MNHEY, CDR2 SVGAGI. The CDR3 extends over 15 amino acids. The CDR3 protein is CASSYSMQGAYGYTF. Here the CDR3 DNA reads TGTGCCAGCAGTTACTCGATGCAGGGGGCCTATGGCTACACCTTC.

The table lists this clone with a few counts. V gene TRBV5-1 combines with J gene TRBJ2-5; possibly TRBD2 for D (5 bases). From germline, CDR1 is SGHRS and CDR2 YFSETQ. The V gene lost 4 bases and the J gene lost 5 bases, with 18 bases spanning the gap. CDR3 length: 15 residues. The CDR3, as DNA: TGCGCCAGCAGCCCAAGGACTGCAGGTGGGGAGACCCAGTACTTC. This gives the protein CASSPRTAGGETQYF.

The CDR3 reads CASSTPGLAVNEQFF. DNA of the CDR3: TGTGCCAGCAGTACCCCGGGACTAGCTGTGAATGAGCAGTTCTTC. The chain uses TRBV7-2 and TRBJ2-1; TRBD2 agrees at 9 bases. V lost 6 bases, J lost 7 bases, and 10 bases stayed unmatched. The CDR3 contains 15 residues. Germline loops: CDR1 SGHTA, CDR2 FQGNSA.

This clone was seen more than once but under ten times. The sample holds other DNA sequences that translate to the same CDR3. V usage is TRBV28 and J usage is TRBJ2-7, with 11 nucleotides matching TRBD2. V shed 2 bases, J shed 0 bases, and the junction held 0 bases outside the gene matches. Looked up from germline, CDR1 is MDHEN and CDR2 is SYDVKM. This CDR3 spans 15 amino acids. Here the CDR3 DNA reads TGTGCCAGCAGTTTAGGGACTAGCGGCTCCTACGAGCAGTACTTC. Translating gives CASSLGTSGSYEQYF. Complete variable domain (other parts from reference TRBV28 and TRBJ2-7): DVKVTQSSRYLVKRTGEKVFLECVQDMDHENMFWYRQDPGLGLRLIYFSYDVKMKEKGDIPEGYSVSREKKERFSLILESASTNQTSMYLCASSLGTSGSYEQYFGPGTRLTVT.

This clone has a handful of counts. The chain carries TRBV7-9 and TRBJ2-7; 10 nucleotides match TRBD2. The CDR3 contains 15 residues. Losses at the gene ends were 6 bases for V and 0 bases for J; bases not matched to a gene: 5. Germline CDR1 is SEHNR and CDR2 is FQNEAQ (reference sequence). The CDR3 here is CASRHGTSVSYEQYF. CDR3 in DNA: TGTGCCAGCAGACACGGGACTAGCGTCTCCTACGAGCAGTACTTC.